The rows below give T cell receptor beta chains drawn from one sample of a study of blood T cell repertoires in COVID-19. Clones were sequenced by immunoSEQ multiplex PCR, and TCRdb holds only the in-frame ones, with some missing. The data show approximately 100,000 clones, 81% seen once. Material: peripheral blood. All receptors come from a man aged 55 to 70 with acute or convalescent COVID-19. CDR3s include the opening cysteine and the closing phenylalanine or tryptophan. D genes are given only for firm matches.

j_call,v_call,d_call,cdr3_aa
TRBJ2-7,TRBV27,-,CASSLSPRVSYEQYF
TRBJ2-1,TRBV6-5,-,CASSYSSEGFNEQFF
TRBJ2-1,TRBV5-1,TRBD2,CASSLGLAGFYEQFF
TRBJ2-7,TRBV27,-,CASSFSAATSYEQYF
TRBJ1-1,TRBV7-6,-,CASSPGPGQYTEAFF
TRBJ2-2,TRBV30,TRBD2,CACSGTSRGTGELFF
TRBJ2-7,TRBV5-1,TRBD2,CASSSTPSGSIYEQYF
TRBJ2-1,TRBV2,-,CASSVDTYNEQFF
TRBJ1-2,TRBV12-3/TRBV12-4,-,CASSFGMNVGYTF
TRBJ2-3,TRBV28,TRBD2,CASSARTSGSLNTQYF
TRBJ2-2,TRBV19,-,CASSEQGSGELFF
TRBJ2-7,TRBV7-8,TRBD1,CASSNRDRLSYEQYF
TRBJ2-2,TRBV11-3,TRBD2,CASSLDHTSGRVLNTNTGELFF
TRBJ2-3,TRBV3-1/TRBV3-2,-,CASSQGQGITDTQYF
TRBJ1-5,TRBV3-1/TRBV3-2,TRBD1,CASSQGTGGTGQPQHF
TRBJ2-5,TRBV7-2,-,CASSFKETQYF
TRBJ2-2,TRBV5-1,-,CASSLEPRGYTGELFF
TRBJ1-1,TRBV5-4,TRBD1,CASSLDLQGVAEAFF
TRBJ1-3,TRBV25-1,-,CASSELPGGNTIYF
TRBJ2-7,TRBV5-4,-,CASSSPGQAKIENEQYF
TRBJ2-7,TRBV27,-,CASSRDRTYEQYF
TRBJ2-3,TRBV10-3,TRBD2,CAISGTTSGRADTQYF
TRBJ2-3,TRBV28,-,CASSFPGGTDTQYF
TRBJ1-4,TRBV5-4,TRBD1,CASSLDRGEKLFF
TRBJ2-3,TRBV19,TRBD1,CASSIGQGASPTDTQYF
TRBJ2-7,TRBV11-3,TRBD1,CASSSTGTGGYEQYF
TRBJ1-1,TRBV29-1,TRBD1,CSVIDRGRATEAFF
TRBJ2-7,TRBV7-2,TRBD2,CASSFSGLGTREQYF
TRBJ2-1,TRBV5-1,-,CASSLVVSYNEQFF
TRBJ2-7,TRBV19,TRBD1,CASSARQGGPYEQYF
TRBJ1-5,TRBV28,-,CASSLVGEYSNQPQHF
TRBJ1-1,TRBV27,-,CASSRNTEAFF
TRBJ2-1,TRBV18,-,CASSPAEQGVNEQFF
TRBJ1-3,TRBV10-3,TRBD1,CAISRQGTGSAGNTIYF